Following are 28 T cell receptor beta chains from one sample sequenced in a study of blood T cells in healthy people across ages. Through a sample-barcoded 5' primer and a J-beta primer mix, a second PCR was run for roughly 6 to 11 cycles. TCRdb reanalysed the 5' RACE reads using MiXCR and keeps one entry per CDR3 protein. The sample has over 500,000 distinct CDR3 sequences, 27% seen once; the top ten hold over 3.5%. These data were also reused for a study on T cells of mothers and their children.

The source material was blood. These receptors came from a boy aged 2 to 10 in good health.

This clonotype turned up a few times. The rearrangement links TRBV12-3 or TRBV12-4 to TRBJ2-5; D uncertain. This CDR3 comprises 14 residues. V lost 4 bases to trimming and J lost 3 bases, with 12 bases between them. The CDR3 DNA follows: TGTGCCAGCAGTTGGCCAGGAGAGGAAGAGACCCAGTACTTC. Protein: CASSWPGEEETQYF.

This clonotype was seen many times. V is TRBV6-6 and J is TRBJ2-7; D call uncertain. The CDR3 runs to 11 residues. The V and J ends lost 8 bases and 5 bases respectively, with 10 bases between them. Germline CDR1 MNHNY, CDR2 SVGAGI (reference sequence). CDR3 nucleotides: TGTGCCAGCGGCCCCGTCAACGAGCAGTACTTC. Encoded protein: CASGPVNEQYF.

The J gene is TRBJ1-4, the V gene TRBV29-1; D gene ambiguous. Trimming removed 1 base at V and 8 bases at J, with 5 bases between. CDR3 length: 11 residues. CDR1 and CDR2 (germline): SQVTM, ANQGSEA. The CDR3 here is CSVEGEEKLFF. The DNA of the CDR3 is TGCAGCGTTGAAGGGGAGGAAAAACTGTTTTTT.

This clonotype was detected a few times. The chain is built from TRBV7-9 and TRBJ2-7; 9 positions agree with TRBD1. With V trimmed by 1 base and J by 5 bases, 9 bases remained unmatched. Germline V gene sequence: CDR1 SEHNR, CDR2 FQNEAQ (reference sequence). This CDR3 has 16 amino acids. CDR3 amino acids: CASSLVRGTGQHEQYF. In DNA, the CDR3 is TGTGCCAGCAGCTTAGTTCGCGGGACAGGGCAGCACGAGCAGTACTTC.

The chain carries TRBV4-2 and TRBJ2-5, with D possibly matching TRBD2 (6 bases). The J call is in doubt because the DNA end fits TRBJ2-7 better. This CDR3 is built from 15 residues. Germline loops: CDR1 LGHNA, CDR2 YNFKEQ. The CDR3 is CASSLLAGKAYEQYF. Here the CDR3 DNA reads TGTGCCAGCAGCCTGCTTGCGGGGAAGGCCTACGAGCAGTACTTC.

The chain is built from TRBV15 and TRBJ2-3; 7 bases agree with TRBD2. This CDR3 spans 21 amino acids. Trimming took 0 bases from V and 3 from J; bases not matched to a gene: 21. Germline V gene lookup returns CDR1 LNHNV and CDR2 YYDKDF (reference sequence). CDR3 in DNA: TGTGCCACCAGCAGAGATTATCCCGTACGCGGGCCCAGCGGGATTACAGATACGCAGTATTTT. Amino acids: CATSRDYPVRGPSGITDTQYF.

The chain couples TRBV6-9 to TRBJ2-3; no definite D call. CDR1 MNHGY and CDR2 SVAAGI come from the germline V gene. The ends were cut back, 5 bases at V and 7 bases at J, with 10 bases in the middle. This CDR3 contains 12 residues. The CDR3 reads CASSPPPHTQYF. CDR3 in DNA: TGTGCCAGCAGTCCCCCCCCCCATACGCAGTATTTT.

V usage is TRBV4-2 and J usage is TRBJ2-1, with D possibly called TRBD1 or TRBD2 (5 bases each). There are 14 residues in the CDR3. Per the germline V gene, CDR1 is LGHNA and CDR2 is YNFKEQ. Trimming removed 4 bases at V and 5 bases at J, with 12 bases between. The CDR3 is CASSLMGVDNEQFF. CDR3 coding DNA: TGTGCCAGCAGCCTTATGGGGGTCGACAATGAGCAGTTCTTC.

V gene TRBV6-1 combines with J gene TRBJ1-2, with no clear D. The CDR3 extends over 11 amino acids. V lost 1 base, J lost 6 bases, and 3 bases lay in between. Germline V gives CDR1 MNHNS, CDR2 SASEGT. The CDR3 is CASSEVNGYTF. The CDR3 DNA sequence: TGTGCCAGCAGTGAAGTGAATGGCTACACCTTC.

The genes are TRBV29-1 and TRBJ2-4; D is unresolved. The V and J ends lost 4 bases and 7 bases respectively, with 14 bases between them. The CDR3 has 13 amino acids. The germline CDR1 and CDR2 sequences are SQVTM and ANQGSEA. CDR3 in DNA: TGCAGCGTTGGTACAGATCCCTTCAACATTCAGTACTTC. Translated, it gives CSVGTDPFNIQYF.

This clonotype has more than one count but fewer than ten. CDR3 sequence (DNA): TGTGCCAGCAGTTTCCGGACAGGGTCAAATCAGCCCCAGCATTTT. This translates into CASSFRTGSNQPQHF. The V call is TRBV27, the J call TRBJ1-5; the match to TRBD1 covers 8 bases. The J segment lost 4 bases and the V segment lost 3 bases, leaving 5 bases of the junction unmatched. The CDR3 has 15 amino acids. Germline V CDR1 and CDR2: MNHEY, SMNVEV (reference sequence).

In this sample, this clonotype turned up once. Compared with germline, one end of the junction differs, possibly owing to a read error. J is TRBJ2-1 and V is TRBV20-1; TRBD1 matches 7 bases. This CDR3 is built from 16 residues. CDR1 and CDR2 (germline): DFQATT, SNEGSKA (reference sequence). The CDR3 DNA reads TGCAGCGCTAGAAATCCCGGGACAGCACCCAACAATGAGCAGTTCTTC. This sequence encodes CSARNPGTAPNNEQFF.

CDR3 nucleotides: TGTGCCACCAGGACTAGCGGGGGCCGAGAGACCCAGTACTTC. This gives the protein CATRTSGGRETQYF. The genes are TRBV2 and TRBJ2-5; 13 bases agree with TRBD2. This CDR3 has 14 amino acids. The germline V gene has CDR1 SNHLY and CDR2 FYNNEI. The junction had 6 bases not matched to a gene; V was cut back by 10 bases and J by 4 bases.

In regard to this clonotype: The conserved phenylalanine or tryptophan normally closing the CDR3 is absent here, so this likely arose from a read error. The chain carries TRBV20-1 and TRBJ1-2; 7 bases are a match to TRBD1. V was pared by 3 bases and J by 1 base, with 11 bases of the junction left unmatched. CDR3 size: 16 residues. CDR1 and CDR2 from the germline V gene are DFQATT and SNEGSKA (reference sequence). Written as DNA, the CDR3 is TGCAGTGCTAGCGGTTTCGGGCAGGGGGATAACTATGGCTACACCTCC. It specifies CSASGFGQGDNYGYTS.

This clonotype was detected only once. The V and J genes are TRBV20-1 and TRBJ2-5; tentative D call: TRBD2 (5 bases). Germline assignment: CDR1 DFQATT and CDR2 SNEGSKA (reference sequence). Trimming left V 6 bases short and J 1 base short, with 18 bases between. The length of the CDR3 is 15 residues. The CDR3 DNA reads TGCAGTGCCCTAGCAGTTTCCCGCCGCCAAGAGACCCAGTACTTC. Translating gives CSALAVSRRQETQYF.

The chain has TRBV7-9 and TRBJ2-7; D ambiguous. The better agreement between TRBJ2-5 and the DNA end casts doubt on the J call. Germline CDR1 and CDR2: SEHNR and FQNEAQ (reference sequence). CDR3 length: 15 residues. Here the CDR3 reads CASSLADLYQETQYF. CDR3 DNA: TGTGCCAGCAGCTTAGCCGACTTGTACCAAGAGACCCAGTACTTC.

This clonotype has a single count. This chain uses TRBV5-1 with TRBJ2-3; tentatively, D is TRBD1 (6 bases). There are 14 residues in the CDR3. The germline CDR1 and CDR2 sequences are SGHRS and YFSETQ. Trimming shortened V by 1 base and J by 4 bases, and 10 bases separated the two germline ends. CDR3 nucleotides: TGCGCCAGCAGCTTGAGGGGGATCCCAGATACGCAGTATTTT. It translates to CASSLRGIPDTQYF.

At least ten counts were recorded for this clonotype. This chain joins TRBV5-1 and TRBJ1-2; D possibly corresponds to TRBD1 (5 bases). Germline V CDR1 and CDR2: SGHRS, YFSETQ. This CDR3 spans 15 amino acids. V gave up 0 bases and J gave up 5 bases, with 14 bases separating them. The CDR3 spells CASSLAQGPGYGYTF. CDR3 DNA sequence: TGCGCCAGCAGCTTGGCTCAGGGCCCAGGGTATGGCTACACCTTC.

Points on this clonotype: The CDR3 end shows no conserved phenylalanine or tryptophan, and so a read error is likely. CDR3 in amino acids: CASSLRGYGYTL. CDR3 coding DNA: TGTGCCAGCAGTTTACGGGGTTATGGCTACACCCTC. The chain recombines TRBV12-3 or TRBV12-4 with TRBJ1-2; no clear D gene. V lost 2 bases to trimming and J lost 5 bases, with 6 bases between them. This CDR3 comprises 12 residues.

This chain connects TRBV6-5 to TRBJ2-6; 10 bases map to TRBD1. The CDR3 has 18 residues. The trim removed 2 bases at V and 0 bases at J, leaving 4 bases unmatched. Germline V lookup: CDR1 MNHEY, CDR2 SVGAGI. CDR3 protein: CASSYGQGDSSGANVLTF. The CDR3, as DNA: TGTGCCAGCAGTTACGGACAGGGGGACTCCTCTGGGGCCAACGTCCTGACTTTC.

The chain couples TRBV12-3 or TRBV12-4 to TRBJ2-5; 9 bases are a match to TRBD2. The V and J ends lost 6 bases and 5 bases, in that order; junction bases with no gene match: 19. The CDR3 is made up of 18 amino acids. The CDR3 reads CASSPAPTMAGGQETQYF. The CDR3 DNA reads TGTGCCAGCAGCCCCGCTCCAACTATGGCGGGGGGGCAGGAGACCCAGTACTTC.

In this sample, this clonotype turned up a few times. The genes are TRBV5-1 and TRBJ2-1; tentative D call: TRBD2 (6 bases). The germline gives CDR1 SGHRS, CDR2 YFSETQ. V lost 6 bases and J lost 9, with 16 bases in between. The CDR3 contains 13 residues. Here the CDR3 DNA reads TGCGCCAGCAAGCTACTAGAAGCGGGTGAGCAGTTCTTC. Amino acids: CASKLLEAGEQFF.

This clonotype appeared a few times. The chain links TRBV12-3 or TRBV12-4 to TRBJ2-1; unclear D gene. V was pared by 0 bases and J by 5 bases, with 11 bases between. The CDR3 totals 15 residues. In nucleotides, the CDR3 is TGTGCCAGCAGTTTAGCCCCCTGGCGCCACAATGAGCAGTTCTTC. Protein sequence: CASSLAPWRHNEQFF.

The sample holds one count of this clonotype. The chain has TRBV29-1 and TRBJ1-2, with D perhaps TRBD1 (5 bases). CDR1 is SQVTM, CDR2 ANQGSEA, per germline. The CDR3 covers 13 residues. Trimming pared 7 bases from V and 3 bases from J, leaving 15 bases between. CDR3 region: CSAAQGGDYGYTF. CDR3 bases: TGCAGCGCTGCTCAGGGCGGGGACTATGGCTACACCTTC.

The chain couples TRBV7-9 to TRBJ2-5; the D is unclear. The CDR3 runs to 13 residues. V lost 2 bases to trimming and J lost 3 bases, with 7 bases between them. From germline, CDR1 is SEHNR and CDR2 FQNEAQ (reference sequence). Written as DNA, the CDR3 is TGTGCCAGCAGCTTAACAGCAGAAGAGACCCAGTACTTC. It yields the protein CASSLTAEETQYF.

This clonotype has only a few counts. The chain carries TRBV7-9 and TRBJ2-5; D is ambiguous. Trimming removed 5 bases from V and 10 bases from J, with 17 bases in between. Per germline, CDR1 SEHNR and CDR2 FQNEAQ (reference sequence). This CDR3 contains 13 residues. CDR3 DNA: TGTGCCAGCAGCCTCAGCATAGCAGGCGTCCAGTACTTC. Residues: CASSLSIAGVQYF.

This clonotype was counted a few times. Here the CDR3 reads CASSQGEGLTEAFF. The CDR3 bases are TGTGCCAGCAGCCAAGGAGAGGGGCTCACTGAAGCTTTCTTT. The chain couples TRBV4-2 to TRBJ1-1, with D perhaps TRBD1 (5 bases). Per the germline V gene, CDR1 is LGHNA and CDR2 is YNFKEQ. V was cut by 1 base and J by 4 bases, with 10 bases left in between. The CDR3 is 14 residues long.

This clonotype has just a few counts. CDR3 in DNA: TGCGCCAGCAGCTTGGGCGACTTCGGGACGGCCTATGGCTACACCTTC. Its translation: CASSLGDFGTAYGYTF. The chain recombines TRBV5-1 with TRBJ1-2; a possible D gene is TRBD1 (5 bases). This CDR3 comprises 16 residues. Looked up from germline, CDR1 is SGHRS and CDR2 is YFSETQ. V was cut by 0 bases and J by 4 bases, with 16 bases left in between.